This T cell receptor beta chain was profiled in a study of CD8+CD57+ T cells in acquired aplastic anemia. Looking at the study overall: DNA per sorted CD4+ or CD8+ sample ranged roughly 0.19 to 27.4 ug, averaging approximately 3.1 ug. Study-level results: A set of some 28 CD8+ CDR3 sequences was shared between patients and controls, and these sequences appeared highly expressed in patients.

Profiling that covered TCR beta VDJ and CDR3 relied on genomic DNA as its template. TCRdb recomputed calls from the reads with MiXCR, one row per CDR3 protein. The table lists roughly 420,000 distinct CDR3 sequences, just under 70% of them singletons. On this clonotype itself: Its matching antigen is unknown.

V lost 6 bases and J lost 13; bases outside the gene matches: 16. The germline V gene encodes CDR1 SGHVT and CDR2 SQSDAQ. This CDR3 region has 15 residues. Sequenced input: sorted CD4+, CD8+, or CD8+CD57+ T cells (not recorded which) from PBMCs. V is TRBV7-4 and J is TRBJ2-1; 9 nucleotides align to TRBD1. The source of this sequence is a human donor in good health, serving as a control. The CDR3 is CASRVGGTGSKSQFF. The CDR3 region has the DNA TGTGCCAGCAGGGTAGGGGGGACAGGGAGCAAAAGCCAGTTCTTC.